This TCR beta chain is drawn from a study of blood T cell repertoires in COVID-19. Study context: Samples of COVID-19 (acute and convalescent) were obtained from the United States, Italy and Spain.

This clone was observed a few times. CDR3 length equals 17 residues. Germline CDR1 reads MNHEY; CDR2 reads SVGEGT. V lost 6 bases and J lost 8; bases outside the gene matches: 21. In the original processing: Amplification with reference gene primers provided the estimates of nucleated cell counts. Profiling relied on immunoSEQ multiplex PCR, and the TCRdb table lists in-frame clones only, not all of them. V, J and clone size are those of that table, while D and trimming were read from the DNA. Among 200,000 to 300,000 clones, 87% were seen once, and the ten largest hold roughly 2.5%. V is TRBV6-2 or TRBV6-3 and J is TRBJ2-7; 8 nucleotides align to TRBD2. The clonotype was recovered from a woman between 50 and 59 years old with acute or convalescent COVID-19. Sequencing used peripheral blood. CDR3 sequence: CASSPGRLAGPPRQQYF. The CDR3 DNA reads as TGTGCCAGCAGCCCAGGAAGGCTAGCGGGCCCTCCCAGGCAGCAGTACTTC.